Listed here is a single T cell receptor beta chain. The source of the sample is a study of radiation and T cells in renal cell carcinoma. Repertoires were generated with immunoSEQ multiplex PCR, while TCRdb's copy carries only in-frame clones and drops some. The sample contains approximately 120,000 clones, approximately 78% of which appear only once. Time point noted: baseline pretreatment blood. The sample's treatment: 15 Gy SBRT to primary tumor, nephrectomy 4 weeks later. This renal cell carcinoma was of the clear cell type. This clonotype was sampled from an older woman with renal cell carcinoma. The source material was blood, sampled from a patient whose treatment included radiotherapy and nephrectomy.

The CDR3 loop is CASSLETTTDTQYF. DNA for the CDR3: TGTGCCAGCAGCTTGGAAACTACCACAGATACGCAGTATTTT. The rearrangement joins TRBV5-4 to TRBJ2-3; D remains unclear. This CDR3 has 14 amino acids. Germline V gives CDR1 SGHNT, CDR2 YYREEE (reference sequence). The ends were cut back, 0 bases at V and 2 bases at J, with 7 bases in the middle.